These 15 T cell receptor beta chains were all obtained from the same sample, sequenced in a study of blood T cell repertoires in COVID-19. The protocol was immunoSEQ multiplex PCR, while the TCRdb copy is restricted to in-frame clones and leaves out a portion. Found here are 250,000 to 300,000 clones, about 86% of them singletons; the top ten hold 9.5% to 15%. Sequenced input: peripheral blood. These receptors all come from a woman in her twenties or thirties with COVID-19, enrolled during active disease.

This chain links TRBV11-2 with TRBJ1-2; D might be TRBD1 (6 bases). The CDR3 covers 16 residues. V was clipped by 5 bases and J by 0 bases, with 16 bases between them. Germline CDR1 reads SGHAT; CDR2 reads FQNNGV. The CDR3 DNA reads as TGTGCCAGCAGCCCTCCACAGGGTACCGCTAACTATGGCTACACCTTC. It codes for CASSPPQGTANYGYTF. The full variable domain, its missing parts supplied by reference TRBV11-2 and TRBJ1-2, is EAGVAQSPRYKIIEKRQSVAFWCNPISGHATLYWYQQILGQGPKLLIQFQNNGVVDDSQLPKDRFSAERLKGVDSTLKIQPAKLEDSAVYLCASSPPQGTANYGYTFGSGTRLTVV.

This chain uses TRBV7-6 with TRBJ2-5; TRBD1 matches 8 bases. Germline V CDR1 and CDR2: SGHVS, FNYEAQ. This CDR3 contains 18 residues. J gave up 5 bases and V 5 bases, and 19 bases lay outside the gene matches. The chain's CDR3 is CASSPSQTGDVRRETQYF. CDR3 sequence (DNA): TGTGCCAGCAGCCCGTCCCAGACAGGGGATGTGAGGCGGGAGACCCAGTACTTC.

The V and J genes are TRBV19 and TRBJ1-2; 7 nucleotides agree with TRBD1. V lost 1 base to trimming and J lost 6 bases; unmatched junction nucleotides: 5. The CDR3 contains 14 residues. Germline loops: CDR1 LNHDA, CDR2 SQIVND (reference sequence). For the CDR3, the DNA is TGTGCCAGTAGTATAGTATTACAGGGGAATGGCTACACCTTC. Protein sequence: CASSIVLQGNGYTF.

The genes are TRBV7-9 and TRBJ1-1; 7 nucleotides line up with TRBD1. Trimming at V came to 4 bases and at J to 5 bases, leaving 19 bases not matched to a gene. The CDR3 covers 18 residues. Germline assignment: CDR1 SEHNR and CDR2 FQNEAQ (reference sequence). CDR3 in DNA: TGTGCCAGCAGCTCCACCAGCCTTACACAGGGGACGTCGACTGAAGCTTTCTTT. Translated, it gives CASSSTSLTQGTSTEAFF.

The chain links TRBV5-1 to TRBJ1-3; tentatively, D is TRBD1 (6 bases). Looked up from germline, CDR1 is SGHRS and CDR2 is YFSETQ. The V end lost 4 bases, the J end lost 0 bases, and 17 bases lay between the germline ends. The CDR3 contains 17 residues. The CDR3 sequence: CASSIKQGPNSGNTIYF. As DNA, the CDR3 is TGCGCCAGCAGCATTAAACAGGGACCCAACTCTGGAAACACCATATATTTT.

On this clone: The junction differs from germline at one of its ends, possibly a read error. V usage is TRBV15 and J usage is TRBJ2-7; the D is unclear. The CDR3 consists of 10 residues. The germline V gene encodes CDR1 LNHNV and CDR2 YYDKDF (reference sequence). The CDR3 region is CAISPYEQYF. Here the CDR3 DNA reads TGTGCCATCAGCCCGTACGAGCAGTACTTC.

The genes are TRBV5-5 and TRBJ1-2, with 11 bases lining up with TRBD1. The CDR3 consists of 16 residues. J lost 7 bases, V lost 4 bases, and 12 bases had no gene match. Germline values: CDR1 SGHKS, CDR2 YYEKEE (reference sequence). CDR3 nucleotides: TGTGCCAGCAGCCCCAGGTGGGACAGGGGGGGCGGTGGCTACACCTTC. Protein product: CASSPRWDRGGGGYTF.

The chain recombines TRBV19 with TRBJ2-5; perhaps TRBD1 as D (6 bases). V lost 6 bases to trimming and J lost 1 base, with 12 bases between them. This CDR3 comprises 14 residues. In germline, CDR1 is LNHDA, CDR2 SQIVND (reference sequence). The CDR3 nucleotides read TGTGCCAGTAGCCGGCTGGGGGCCCAAGAGACCCAGTACTTC. It is translated as CASSRLGAQETQYF. Looking up the rest from reference TRBV19 and TRBJ2-5 gives the full variable domain: DGGITQSPKYLFRKEGQNVTLSCEQNLNHDAMYWYRQDPGQGLRLIYYSQIVNDFQKGDIAEGYSVSREKKESFPLTVTSAQKNPTAFYLCASSRLGAQETQYFGPGTRLLVL.

This sequence joins TRBV5-1 and TRBJ1-1; D is perhaps TRBD1 (5 bases). This CDR3 has 13 residues. Germline CDR1 is SGHRS and CDR2 is YFSETQ. V was trimmed by 0 bases and J by 6 bases, leaving 9 bases between them. In DNA form, the CDR3 reads TGCGCCAGCAGCTTGGGCAGGGCAGCTGAAGCTTTCTTT. Residues: CASSLGRAAEAFF.

CDR3 residues: CASSPRQASYNSPLHF. CDR3 coding DNA: TGTGCCAGCAGTCCAAGACAGGCTTCCTATAATTCACCCCTCCACTTT. The chain has TRBV27 and TRBJ1-6; D is possibly TRBD1 (6 bases). With 5 bases removed from V and 1 base from J, the gap between germline ends came to 12 bases. The germline gives CDR1 MNHEY, CDR2 SMNVEV (reference sequence). The CDR3 has 16 residues.

In this sample, this clone turned up once. The chain recombines TRBV19 with TRBJ2-1, with D unresolved. Per germline, CDR1 LNHDA and CDR2 SQIVND (reference sequence). The CDR3 runs to 14 residues. V was cut by 0 bases and J by 5 bases, with 8 bases left in between. The CDR3 DNA reads as TGTGCCAGTAGTATAGATAGCTCGCACAATGAGCAGTTCTTC. It codes for CASSIDSSHNEQFF.

The chain joins TRBV23-1 to TRBJ2-7; 7 bases are shared with TRBD1. TRBV23-1 is given ORF status, its function remaining uncertain. The CDR3 contains 14 residues. V was pared by 0 bases and J by 2 bases, with 1 base of the junction left unmatched. In nucleotides, the CDR3 is TGCGCCAGCAGTCAATCGACAGGGCCCTACGAGCAGTACTTC. Its protein is CASSQSTGPYEQYF.

V gene TRBV27 combines with J gene TRBJ2-1, with 7 bases aligning to TRBD2. CDR1 is MNHEY, CDR2 SMNVEV, per germline (reference sequence). The CDR3 runs 14 residues. Trimming removed 4 bases from V and 4 bases from J; junction bases left unmatched: 4. CDR3 sequence: CASSWGGGYNEQFF. CDR3 bases: TGTGCCAGCAGTTGGGGCGGGGGTTACAATGAGCAGTTCTTC.

This clone has a handful of counts. The CDR3 region has the DNA TGTGCCACCAGCAGCCGGACAGGGCGTGGAAATTCACCCCTCCACTTT. This codes for CATSSRTGRGNSPLHF. The chain has TRBV15 and TRBJ1-6, with 8 bases aligning to TRBD1. The CDR3 contains 16 residues. V dropped 3 bases and J dropped 7; count of bases not matched to a gene: 8. The germline CDR1 and CDR2 sequences are LNHNV and YYDKDF (reference sequence).

This clone was detected only a few times. The chain is built from TRBV7-2 and TRBJ2-7, with D perhaps matching TRBD1 (6 bases). Trimming stripped 5 bases from V and 3 bases from J, with 17 bases between. CDR3 length: 15 amino acids. Germline V gene lookup returns CDR1 SGHTA and CDR2 FQGNSA. As DNA, the CDR3 is TGTGCCAGCAGCCACTCTGGGACATTGAACTACGAGCAGTACTTC. This translates into CASSHSGTLNYEQYF.